This TCR beta chain emerged from a study of blood T cell repertoires in COVID-19 (dated by TCRdb to the early 2020s). Context from the whole study: Samples from collaborators originated in the United States, Italy and Spain and spanned both the acute and convalescent phases of COVID-19. Samples were obtained from the ongoing ImmuneRACE study (first 160 participants) and from 1,254 subjects provided by 6 global collaborators. HLA class I and class II types, where available, came from metadata supplied by the sample provider rather than from assay-based typing. The repertoires were released in a freely available public database meant as a resource for research on the immune response to SARS-CoV-2. The dataset comprised deeply sampled blood TCRbeta repertoires from subjects exposed to, actively infected with, or recovered from COVID-19. The material from the prospective study consisted of cDNA or gDNA derived from T cells, B-cell-depleted T cells, or PBMCs. The sample metadata nearly always contained a de-identified subject ID, COVID-19 status, age in years and sex. General findings and caveats noted by the study authors: How much clinical and demographic metadata was included differed by source and by participant, and the metadata was provided uncurated.

In the prospective study, participants were roughly 18 to 95 years old, resided in 25 or so geographic areas of the United States, and were enrolled through a virtual design. To assign participants to cohorts, the prospective study relied on clinical history that participants themselves reported in a screening survey and a study questionnaire. Each participant in the prospective study had whole blood, serum and a nasopharyngeal or oropharyngeal swab collected by mobile phlebotomists. Over an approximately 2-month period, participants in the prospective study had the option of providing additional blood draws and questionnaires. Blood samples from the prospective study were shipped frozen or at room temperature prior to DNA extraction. Measured from the cysteine to the phenylalanine, the CDR3 is 11 residues long. Of the read, only the CDR3 DNA is kept; its 33 bases are in frame from base 1. The germline V gene specifies MNHEY as CDR1 and SVGAGI as CDR2. V was cut back by 8 bases and J by 3 bases, leaving a gap of 7 bases between them.

TCRbeta CDR3 regions were amplified from genomic DNA using the immunoSEQ Assay, a bias-controlled multiplex PCR. In the authors' own workflow: Within the assay, amplification of reference gene primers was used to estimate how many nucleated cells each sample contained. To quantify the absolute abundance of each unique TCRbeta CDR3 rearrangement, sequence reads were collapsed and filtered. For each sample, productive Simpson clonality was calculated as the square root of Simpson's diversity index across productive rearrangements. Here the immuneACCESS table is served through TCRdb, limited to in-frame sequences with V and J called. Missing clones are a known gap in these copies; in checked studies unresolved V genes cover under half, and the rest lacks a known reason. V and J calls and clone size come straight from that table; D and trimming were deduced from the DNA. The sample profile shows roughly 170,000 clones; approximately 82% of them were found once. The ten largest clones represent 3.6% of the sample.

About this clone itself: It has no known antigen specificity. No base-level quality is on record; no much larger clone is a single base apart.

The V and J genes are TRBV6-5 and TRBJ1-1; 5 matching bases give a weak D call of TRBD1. The sequenced sample consisted of PBMCs or T cells enriched from blood (not recorded which). The TCR comes from a woman between 50 and 59 years old in a cohort exposed to, infected with or recovered from COVID-19 (not recorded which). The CDR3 reads as follows: CASQGYTEAFF. Read as DNA, the sequence is TGTGCCAGCCAGGGATACACTGAAGCTTTCTTT.